This T cell receptor (beta chain) was recorded in a study of cytomegalovirus exposure and HLA in healthy donors. The PCR made use of 60 Vbeta and 13 Jbeta primers. Here immunoSEQ multiplex PCR was the method, and the copy in TCRdb shows in-frame clones only, minus some. The sample shows around 100,000 clones, 76% of them seen only once. Trimming pared 1 base from V and 7 bases from J, leaving 22 bases between. There are 17 residues in the CDR3. Germline assignment: CDR1 MGHRA and CDR2 YSYEKL. The source material was PBMCs. The sequence derives from a woman in her late teens or twenties in good health and CMV-seropositive. The chain couples TRBV4-1 to TRBJ1-1, with D possibly matching TRBD1 (5 bases). In DNA, the CDR3 is TGCGCCAGCAGCCAAGTAACCGGGGGAATCCTGGACGGTGAAGCTTTCTTT. This sequence encodes CASSQVTGGILDGEAFF.